The rows below give T cell receptor beta chains drawn from one sample of a study of blood T cell repertoires in COVID-19. Sequencing used immunoSEQ multiplex PCR; TCRdb keeps in-frame clones, though not all of them. The sample consists of about 150,000 clones, around 84% of them appearing once. The specimen was peripheral blood. These receptors originate from a woman aged 60-75 years with COVID-19, enrolled during active disease. Both conserved end residues are part of each CDR3. A D gene is named only where the DNA matches it firmly. Not all rows give a size; the values are once, few, many and, for expanded clones, a class.

few	TRBJ2-2	-	TRBV7-3	CASSLTRQGTGELFF	TGTGCCAGCAGCTTAACGCGTCAGGGGACCGGGGAGCTGTTTTTT
-	TRBJ1-2	-	TRBV19	CASSARTAYGYTF	TGTGCCAGTAGTGCAAGGACAGCGTATGGCTACACCTTC
-	TRBJ2-2	-	TRBV5-4	CASSSGTGELFF	TGTGCCAGCAGCTCGGGGACCGGGGAGCTGTTTTTT
-	TRBJ1-1	TRBD1	TRBV20-1	CSATRQGAFF	TGCAGTGCTACCCGACAGGGAGCTTTCTTT
-	TRBJ2-5	-	TRBV7-3	CASSADRQETQYF	TGTGCCAGCAGTGCAGACAGACAAGAGACCCAGTACTTC
-	TRBJ1-1	-	TRBV19	CASEYRGRENTEAFF	TGTGCCAGTGAATATCGAGGCAGGGAGAACACTGAAGCTTTCTTT
-	TRBJ1-2	TRBD1	TRBV29-1	CSASGGGYGYTF	TGCAGCGCGTCAGGGGGTGGCTATGGCTACACCTTC
-	TRBJ1-2	-	TRBV27	CASSLYAAGDGYTF	TGTGCCAGCAGTTTATACGCGGCAGGGGATGGCTACACCTTC
once	TRBJ2-1	TRBD1	TRBV19	CASSRDRGDEQFF	TGTGCCAGTAGCCGTGACAGGGGCGATGAGCAGTTCTTC
-	TRBJ1-2	-	TRBV3-1/TRBV3-2	CASSQGEMIYGYTF	TGTGCCAGCAGCCAAGGGGAGATGATCTATGGCTACACCTTC
-	TRBJ1-1	-	TRBV7-6	CASSSNVQVRGDTEAFF	TGTGCCAGCAGCTCGAATGTACAGGTCCGGGGGGACACTGAAGCTTTCTTT
-	TRBJ2-3	TRBD1	TRBV5-8	CASSWKDRGRVGTDTQYF	TGTGCCAGCAGCTGGAAGGACAGGGGGAGGGTGGGCACAGATACGCAGTATTTT
-	TRBJ2-1	TRBD2	TRBV11-3	CASSLGQRWTSVHNEQFF	TGTGCCAGCAGCTTAGGTCAACGCTGGACTAGCGTACACAATGAGCAGTTCTTC
-	TRBJ1-5	TRBD1	TRBV15	CATSRRDRNQPQHF	TGTGCCACCAGCAGACGGGACAGAAATCAGCCCCAGCATTTT
few	TRBJ2-5	TRBD1	TRBV5-1	CASSFMAGGIQETQYF	TGCGCCAGCAGCTTCATGGCAGGGGGTATACAAGAGACCCAGTACTTC
-	TRBJ1-2	-	TRBV19	CASSWGLTKRGYTF	TGTGCCAGTAGTTGGGGACTCACGAAGAGAGGCTACACCTTC
-	TRBJ1-1	-	TRBV11-1	CASSLGLAAEAFF	TGTGCCAGCAGCTTAGGTCTCGCAGCTGAAGCTTTCTTT
-	TRBJ1-1	TRBD1	TRBV6-5	CASSYSGQGEAEAFF	TGTGCCAGCAGTTACTCGGGACAGGGAGAAGCTGAAGCTTTCTTT
-	TRBJ1-2	TRBD1	TRBV7-8	CASSLLSTGGGGYTF	TGTGCCAGCAGCTTGCTTAGTACAGGGGGCGGAGGCTACACCTTC
-	TRBJ1-1	-	TRBV5-1	CASSSPTPKGVTNTEAFF	TGCGCCAGCAGCTCGCCTACCCCCAAAGGGGTAACGAACACTGAAGCTTTCTTT
once	TRBJ1-1	-	TRBV19	CASSTQGLNTEAFF	TGTGCCAGTAGTACCCAGGGTTTGAACACTGAAGCTTTCTTT
-	TRBJ1-2	TRBD1	TRBV5-6	CASSTSGTVNYGYTF	TGTGCCAGCAGCACATCCGGGACAGTAAACTATGGCTACACCTTC
-	TRBJ1-5	-	TRBV12-5	CASGFTRSNQPQHF	TGTGCTAGTGGTTTTACACGCAGCAATCAGCCCCAGCATTTT
-	TRBJ1-1	-	TRBV14	CASSPQTALNTEAFF	TGTGCCAGCAGCCCCCAGACAGCTTTGAACACTGAAGCTTTCTTT
-	TRBJ1-2	-	TRBV5-6	CASSFLGGRGYGYTF	TGTGCCAGCAGCTTCCTTGGAGGGCGAGGCTATGGCTACACCTTC
-	TRBJ1-1	-	TRBV5-1	CASSLVRSTEAFF	TGCGCCAGCAGCTTGGTACGGAGCACTGAAGCTTTCTTT
once	TRBJ1-2	-	TRBV20-1	CSAREFPQTAF	TGCAGTGCTAGAGAGTTCCCTCAGACAGCCTTC
-	TRBJ1-2	TRBD1	TRBV14	CASSHWTGTSNYGYTF	TGTGCCAGCAGCCACTGGACAGGGACCTCTAACTATGGCTACACCTTC
-	TRBJ1-2	-	TRBV5-1	CASSWNRELVFYGYTF	TGCGCCAGCAGCTGGAACAGGGAGTTGGTGTTTTATGGCTACACCTTC
-	TRBJ1-1	-	TRBV3-1/TRBV3-2	CASSQTRNTEAFF	TGTGCCAGCAGCCAAACACGGAACACTGAAGCTTTCTTT
-	TRBJ2-3	TRBD1	TRBV12-3/TRBV12-4	CASSSQGVDTQYF	TGTGCCAGCAGTTCCCAGGGGGTAGATACGCAGTATTTT
-	TRBJ1-2	-	TRBV3-1/TRBV3-2	CASGGGIGAHGYTF	TGTGCCAGCGGTGGGGGCATCGGGGCCCATGGCTACACCTTC
-	TRBJ1-2	-	TRBV9	CASSVAGDSGYTF	TGTGCCAGCAGCGTAGCAGGGGATTCTGGCTACACCTTC
-	TRBJ1-2	TRBD1	TRBV3-1/TRBV3-2	CASSTGQGSGYTF	TGTGCCAGCAGTACGGGACAGGGGTCTGGCTACACCTTC
-	TRBJ2-7	-	TRBV2	CASRQSYEQYF	TGTGCCAGCAGACAGTCCTACGAGCAGTACTTC